Below are 22 T cell receptor beta chains sequenced from a single sample in a study of cytomegalovirus exposure and HLA in healthy donors. With 60 Vbeta and 13 Jbeta primers, the PCR was carried out. TCRdb's copy holds only in-frame clones and misses some; the assay was immunoSEQ multiplex PCR. The sample lists under 150,000 clones; 67% were seen once. Sequenced material: PBMCs. The receptors originated from a man younger than 30 in good health and CMV-seropositive.

The rearrangement links TRBV11-2 to TRBJ1-2; D possibly corresponds to TRBD1 (6 bases). Germline V gives CDR1 SGHAT, CDR2 FQNNGV. The CDR3 is 16 residues long. Trimming stripped 1 base from V and 4 bases from J, with 16 bases between. This CDR3 reads CASSLAGGGQLYGYTF. The CDR3 DNA reads TGTGCCAGCAGCTTAGCGGGGGGGGGCCAACTCTATGGCTACACCTTC.

The CDR3 coding sequence is TGTGCCAGTACAAGTAGGCTGGGAGGCGGTCAGCCCCAGCATTTT. Residues: CASTSRLGGGQPQHF. The chain carries TRBV19 and TRBJ1-5; no clear D gene. The length of the CDR3 is 15 residues. Germline values: CDR1 LNHDA, CDR2 SQIVND (reference sequence). Trimming removed 7 bases at V and 6 bases at J, with 19 bases between.

This chain joins TRBV4-2 and TRBJ1-2; D perhaps matches TRBD1 (6 bases). Trimming removed 0 bases from V and 6 bases from J, with 11 bases in between. The CDR3 is 14 residues long. Germline loops: CDR1 LGHNA, CDR2 YNFKEQ. The CDR3 sequence is CASSQDWTEDGYTF. The CDR3 DNA follows: TGTGCCAGCAGCCAAGATTGGACAGAAGATGGCTACACCTTC.

The chain joins TRBV5-1 to TRBJ2-5; 7 nucleotides match TRBD2. CDR1 and CDR2 from the germline V gene are SGHRS and YFSETQ. There are 13 residues in the CDR3. The junction had 1 base not matched to a gene; V was cut back by 0 bases and J by 5 bases. CDR3 loop: CASSLDGGETQYF. CDR3 coding DNA: TGCGCCAGCAGCTTGGACGGGGGGGAGACCCAGTACTTC.

This chain links TRBV5-1 with TRBJ2-5, with 7 bases that match TRBD2. J lost 0 bases, V lost 6 bases, and 5 bases had no gene match. This CDR3 is built from 14 residues. Germline CDR1 SGHRS, CDR2 YFSETQ. The CDR3 nucleotides are TGCGCCAGCAAGATGCTAGCGGACCAAGAGACCCAGTACTTC. It encodes CASKMLADQETQYF.

This sequence joins TRBV6-1 and TRBJ2-3, with TRBD2 identical over 11 bases. There are 16 residues in the CDR3. The ends lost 2 bases at V and 8 bases at J; junction bases unmatched: 9. The V gene's germline CDR1 is MNHNS and CDR2 SASEGT. As DNA, the CDR3 is TGTGCCAGCAGTGAAACCCTAGCGGGGGGCATTGGTACGCAGTATTTT. Translating gives CASSETLAGGIGTQYF.

V is TRBV6-6 and J is TRBJ1-2, with 8 bases identical to TRBD1. Per germline, CDR1 MNHNY and CDR2 SVGAGI (reference sequence). V lost 4 bases and J lost 4; bases outside the gene matches: 8. The CDR3 totals 15 residues. Here the CDR3 reads CASSSGTGLIYGYTF. In DNA form, the CDR3 reads TGTGCCAGCAGTTCGGGGACAGGTCTCATCTATGGCTACACCTTC.

CDR3 DNA sequence: TGTGCCAGCAGCTTAGTGCTCTCAGGGCCCTCCTACGAGCAGTACGTC. Translated, it gives CASSLVLSGPSYEQYV. The gene calls are TRBV11-2 and TRBJ2-7; weak D call: TRBD1 (5 bases). The CDR3 covers 16 residues. Germline V gene sequence: CDR1 SGHAT, CDR2 FQNNGV. V was trimmed by 1 base and J by 0 bases, leaving 13 bases between them.

The J gene is TRBJ1-1, the V gene TRBV2, with D tentatively TRBD1 (6 bases). Germline assignment: CDR1 SNHLY and CDR2 FYNNEI. Trimming stripped 4 bases from V and 3 bases from J, with 9 bases between. This CDR3 region has 13 residues. As DNA, the CDR3 is TGTGCCAGCAGTGCCAAGGGGGACACTGAAGCTTTCTTT. Translating it yields CASSAKGDTEAFF.

The chain links TRBV7-9 to TRBJ1-5; maybe TRBD1 (6 bases). This CDR3 is built from 17 residues. V lost 4 bases to trimming and J lost 2 bases, with 18 bases between them. CDR1 and CDR2 (germline): SEHNR, FQNEAQ (reference sequence). The CDR3 nucleotides are TGTGCCAGCAGCTGGGAGGGGGAAGGACGGGGCAATCAGCCCCAGCATTTT. As protein: CASSWEGEGRGNQPQHF.

The chain joins TRBV10-3 to TRBJ1-5, with unresolved D. The V end was cut by 0 bases, the J end by 7 bases, with 10 bases between. CDR1 is ENHRY, CDR2 SYGVKD, per germline. CDR3 length equals 14 residues. The CDR3: CAISESHGEQPQHF. In DNA form, the CDR3 reads TGTGCCATCAGTGAGTCGCACGGTGAGCAGCCCCAGCATTTT.

This clone has a single count. This rearrangement joins TRBV6-1 to TRBJ2-1; 7 nucleotides agree with TRBD2. Germline CDR1 MNHNS, CDR2 SASEGT. V lost 6 bases and J lost 0; bases outside the gene matches: 2. The CDR3 totals 14 residues. The CDR3 nucleotides read TGTGCCAGCAGCCGGACTAGCTCCTACAATGAGCAGTTCTTC. Residues: CASSRTSSYNEQFF.

This chain connects TRBV4-1 to TRBJ2-7; possibly TRBD1 for D (6 bases). CDR3 size: 15 residues. The V gene lost 2 bases and the J gene lost 0 bases, with 11 bases spanning the gap. Germline V gives CDR1 MGHRA, CDR2 YSYEKL. The CDR3 DNA is TGCGCCAGCAGCCAAATACGGGACATCTCCTACGAGCAGTACTTC. This gives the protein CASSQIRDISYEQYF.

The V gene is TRBV28, the J gene TRBJ1-4; D is uncertain. Between the trimmed V and J ends, which lost 2 bases and 7 bases, there was a span of 11 bases. The CDR3 loop spans 14 amino acids. Germline CDR1 reads MDHEN; CDR2 reads SYDVKM. The CDR3 DNA sequence: TGTGCCAGCAGTTTAGAGGGTGGCGTTGAAAAACTGTTTTTT. Its protein product is CASSLEGGVEKLFF.

V is TRBV5-1 and J is TRBJ2-7; 7 nucleotides agree with TRBD1. The CDR3 loop spans 13 amino acids. The V segment lost 0 bases and the J segment 6 bases; nucleotides outside the gene matches: 3. Germline CDR1 and CDR2: SGHRS and YFSETQ. The CDR3 sequence is CASSLDRGPEQYF. Here the CDR3 DNA reads TGCGCCAGCAGCTTGGATAGGGGGCCCGAGCAGTACTTC. The whole variable domain, remainder taken from reference TRBV5-1 and TRBJ2-7, is KAGVTQTPRYLIKTRGQQVTLSCSPISGHRSVSWYQQTPGQGLQFLFEYFSETQRNKGNFPGRFSGRQFSNSRSEMNVSTLELGDSALYLCASSLDRGPEQYFGPGTRLTVT.

The rearrangement joins TRBV7-9 to TRBJ1-4; TRBD1 matches at 8 bases. From germline, CDR1 is SEHNR and CDR2 FQNEAQ (reference sequence). The CDR3 length is 15 residues. Trimming cost V 5 bases and J 3 bases; bases outside gene matches: 5. CDR3 sequence (DNA): TGTGCCAGCAGCCCCCTGGGACAGGCTAATGAAAAACTGTTTTTT. This encodes CASSPLGQANEKLFF.

This chain uses TRBV6-5 with TRBJ1-6, with D hard to call. Germline V gives CDR1 MNHEY, CDR2 SVGAGI. The CDR3 runs to 13 residues. Trimming stripped 10 bases from V and 4 bases from J, with 11 bases between. The CDR3 region is CAMRTDYNSPLHF. The CDR3 DNA is TGTGCCATGCGGACTGATTATAATTCACCCCTCCACTTT.

This chain joins TRBV6-5 and TRBJ1-1; the D gene is possibly TRBD1 (6 bases). Germline CDR1 reads MNHEY; CDR2 reads SVGAGI. The CDR3 contains 13 residues. V dropped 10 bases and J dropped 1 base, with 13 bases sitting between them. The DNA for the CDR3 is TGTGCCATTCGAAGGACAGCGAACACTGAAGCTTTCTTT. The encoded protein is CAIRRTANTEAFF.

Many counts were recorded for this clone. Other DNA sequences within the sample encode an identical CDR3. The chain recombines TRBV6-1 with TRBJ2-3; 15 positions agree with TRBD2. Trimming cost V 4 bases and J 6 bases; bases outside gene matches: 2. Germline loops: CDR1 MNHNS, CDR2 SASEGT. This CDR3 comprises 15 residues. The CDR3 spells CASSGTSGGADTQYF. DNA of the CDR3: TGTGCCAGCAGTGGGACTAGCGGGGGGGCGGATACGCAGTATTTT.

DNA of the CDR3: TGTGCCACCAGCAGAGATCTGAGGTTTGGCTCTGGGGCCAACGTCCTGACTTTC. It specifies CATSRDLRFGSGANVLTF. The V and J genes are TRBV15 and TRBJ2-6; unclear D gene. Germline assignment: CDR1 LNHNV and CDR2 YYDKDF (reference sequence). Trimming shortened V by 0 bases and J by 0 bases, and 12 bases separated the two germline ends. The CDR3 extends over 18 amino acids.

The rearrangement joins TRBV18 to TRBJ1-4; a weak D match, TRBD1 (5 bases). V was cut by 3 bases and J by 0 bases, with 14 bases left in between. This CDR3 spans 17 amino acids. The germline V gene has CDR1 KGHSH and CDR2 LQKENI. The CDR3 DNA sequence: TGTGCCAGCTCACCGTATATGCAGGGAACAACTAATGAAAAACTGTTTTTT. It specifies CASSPYMQGTTNEKLFF.

This clone was observed a few times. The CDR3 sequence is CAISGGIGDRGDEQYF. In DNA, the CDR3 is TGTGCCATCAGTGGGGGAATCGGGGACAGGGGCGACGAGCAGTACTTC. This chain joins TRBV10-3 and TRBJ2-7, with 10 bases fitting TRBD1. Germline V gives CDR1 ENHRY, CDR2 SYGVKD. Trimming removed 4 bases from V and 5 bases from J; junction bases left unmatched: 11. CDR3 length equals 16 residues.